The rows below give T cell receptor beta chains drawn from one sample of a study of blood T cell repertoires in COVID-19. Data came from immunoSEQ multiplex PCR; TCRdb stores just in-frame clones and leaves some out. The table lists 450,000 or so clones, around 90% of them singletons. Sample: PBMCs or T cells enriched from blood (not recorded which). The receptors shown here come from a man between 18 and 29 years old who had recovered from COVID-19. Both conserved end residues are part of each CDR3. The D gene is left open where the match is weak. Part of the rows lack a size; the others show once, few, many or a class for expanded clones.

CASSYSIDFYEQYF	TGTGCCAGCAGTTACTCGATAGATTTCTACGAGCAGTACTTC	-	14	TRBJ2-7	-	TRBV6-2/TRBV6-3
CASSLGLAGENIQYF	TGTGCCAGCAGCTTGGGCCTAGCGGGGGAAAACATTCAGTACTTC	-	15	TRBJ2-4	TRBD2	TRBV5-5
CASHPLAGDMDTQYF	TGCGCCAGTCACCCCCTGGCAGGGGATATGGATACGCAGTATTTT	-	15	TRBJ2-3	-	TRBV5-1
CASSSQFSTEAFF	TGTGCCAGCAGCTCCCAGTTTTCCACTGAAGCTTTCTTT	-	13	TRBJ1-1	-	TRBV11-2
CASTTFFRGVGHEKLFF	TGTGCCAGCACGACTTTCTTCAGGGGCGTAGGACATGAAAAACTGTTTTTT	-	17	TRBJ1-4	-	TRBV27
CASNLDRGHEKLFF	TGTGCCAGCAACCTGGACAGGGGGCACGAAAAACTGTTTTTT	-	14	TRBJ1-4	TRBD1	TRBV2
CASQQGGGNQPQHF	TGTGCCAGTCAACAGGGAGGGGGCAATCAGCCCCAGCATTTT	-	14	TRBJ1-5	-	TRBV19
CASSSGVTDTQYF	TGTGCCAGCAGCTCCGGGGTCACAGATACGCAGTATTTT	-	13	TRBJ2-3	-	TRBV7-9
CASSSGWRDLYGYTF	TGTGCCAGCAGCTCCGGATGGAGGGATCTCTATGGCTACACCTTC	-	15	TRBJ1-2	-	TRBV7-8
CASSQGDRRSYEQYF	TGCGCCAGCAGCCAAGGGGACAGGCGCTCCTACGAGCAGTACTTC	-	15	TRBJ2-7	TRBD1	TRBV4-1
CASSLETLYEQYF	TGCGCCAGCAGCTTGGAGACACTCTACGAGCAGTACTTC	-	13	TRBJ2-7	-	TRBV5-1
CASSLGTRKNEKLFF	TGTGCCAGCAGCTTGGGCACTCGGAAAAATGAAAAACTGTTTTTT	-	15	TRBJ1-4	-	TRBV7-2
CASSSKTSGSANEQFF	TGTGCCAGCAGTTCCAAGACTAGCGGGAGTGCGAATGAGCAGTTCTTC	-	16	TRBJ2-1	TRBD2	TRBV28
CASSFVAGYNSPLHF	TGTGCCAGCAGCTTCGTGGCGGGCTATAATTCACCCCTCCACTTT	-	15	TRBJ1-6	-	TRBV7-6
CASALGRGRTEAFF	TGTGCCAGTGCCCTTGGGCGGGGGCGGACTGAAGCTTTCTTT	-	14	TRBJ1-1	-	TRBV19
CASTPRGVLNSPLHF	TGTGCCAGCACCCCTCGGGGAGTATTGAATTCACCCCTCCACTTT	-	15	TRBJ1-6	-	TRBV6-2/TRBV6-3
CASTRQGNYEQYF	TGTGCCAGCACCCGACAGGGAAATTACGAGCAGTACTTC	-	13	TRBJ2-7	TRBD1	TRBV5-4
CAASATNYGYTF	TGTGCCGCCTCAGCGACTAACTATGGCTACACCTTC	once	12	TRBJ1-2	-	TRBV10-3
CASSVRGGYTF	TGTGCCAGCAGCGTTAGGGGCGGCTACACCTTC	-	11	TRBJ1-2	-	TRBV9
CASSVGQSTNEKLFF	TGTGCCAGCAGCGTAGGTCAGTCAACTAATGAAAAACTGTTTTTT	-	15	TRBJ1-4	-	TRBV9
CATSRRPGGLQPQHF	TGTGCCACCAGCAGAAGGCCAGGGGGACTTCAGCCCCAGCATTTT	-	15	TRBJ1-5	TRBD1	TRBV15
CASSDLFRSYEQYF	TGTGCCAGCAGTGACCTATTTCGCTCCTACGAGCAGTACTTC	-	14	TRBJ2-7	-	TRBV6-1
CAWSGTGNGYTF	TGTGCCTGGAGTGGAACAGGGAACGGCTACACCTTC	-	12	TRBJ1-2	-	TRBV30
CASNSGGRDSGYTF	TGTGCCAGCAATTCCGGGGGACGGGATTCTGGCTACACCTTC	-	14	TRBJ1-2	-	TRBV28
CASGQELYGYTF	TGTGCCAGCGGACAGGAACTCTATGGCTACACCTTC	-	12	TRBJ1-2	TRBD1	TRBV2
CASSLTGGDEQYF	TGTGCCAGCAGCTTGACAGGGGGCGACGAGCAGTACTTC	-	13	TRBJ2-7	TRBD1	TRBV5-4
CASSRTTYQETQYF	TGTGCCAGCAGCCGGACAACCTACCAAGAGACCCAGTACTTC	few	14	TRBJ2-5	-	TRBV3-1/TRBV3-2
CASSFQGAVDTGELFF	TGTGCCAGCAGCTTCCAGGGGGCGGTGGACACCGGGGAGCTGTTTTTT	-	16	TRBJ2-2	TRBD1	TRBV7-8
CASSLDRDSSETQYF	TGTGCCAGCAGCCTGGACCGGGACAGTAGCGAGACCCAGTACTTC	-	15	TRBJ2-5	TRBD1	TRBV7-3
CATKAQGVSPLHF	TGTGCCACTAAGGCGCAGGGTGTTTCACCCCTCCACTTT	-	13	TRBJ1-6	-	TRBV3-1/TRBV3-2
CASSILLGPTRDKRNEQFF	TGTGCCAGCAGTATCCTACTGGGGCCCACAAGGGATAAGCGCAATGAGCAGTTCTTC	-	19	TRBJ2-1	-	TRBV27
CASINRTGEETQYF	TGTGCCAGCATTAATCGTACAGGGGAAGAGACCCAGTACTTC	-	14	TRBJ2-5	TRBD1	TRBV25-1
CASSLGPRSTVVSLHF	TGTGCCAGCAGCTTAGGACCACGGTCTACGGTCGTGTCCCTGCATTTT	-	16	TRBJ1-5	-	TRBV13